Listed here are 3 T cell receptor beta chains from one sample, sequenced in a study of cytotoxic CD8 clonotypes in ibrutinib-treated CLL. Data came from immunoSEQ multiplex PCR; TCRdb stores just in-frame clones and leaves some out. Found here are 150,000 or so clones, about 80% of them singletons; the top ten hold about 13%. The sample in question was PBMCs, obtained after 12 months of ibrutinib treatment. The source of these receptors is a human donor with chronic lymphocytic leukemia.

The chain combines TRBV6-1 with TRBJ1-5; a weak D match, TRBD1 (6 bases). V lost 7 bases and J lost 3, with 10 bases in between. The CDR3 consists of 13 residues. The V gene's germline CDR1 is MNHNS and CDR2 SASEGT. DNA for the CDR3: TGTGCCAGCATCCGGGACATCAATCAGCCCCAGCATTTT. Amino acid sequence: CASIRDINQPQHF.

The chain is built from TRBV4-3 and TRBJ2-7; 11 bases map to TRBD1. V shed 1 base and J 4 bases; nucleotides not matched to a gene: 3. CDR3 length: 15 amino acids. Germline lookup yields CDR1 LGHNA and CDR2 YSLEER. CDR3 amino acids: CASSQGTGGAYEQYF. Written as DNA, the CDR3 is TGCGCCAGCAGCCAAGGGACAGGGGGCGCATACGAGCAGTACTTC.

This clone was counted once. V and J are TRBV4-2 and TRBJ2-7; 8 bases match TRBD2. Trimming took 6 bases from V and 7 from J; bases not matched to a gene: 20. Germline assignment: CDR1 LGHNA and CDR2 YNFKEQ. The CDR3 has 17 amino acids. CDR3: CASSRLGAGDTLGEQYF. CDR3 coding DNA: TGTGCCAGCAGTCGGTTAGGAGCGGGAGACACCCTCGGGGAGCAGTACTTC.